This is a list of T cell receptor beta chains from one sample in a study of blood T cell repertoires in COVID-19. Here immunoSEQ multiplex PCR was the method, and the copy in TCRdb shows in-frame clones only, minus some. The table lists about 200,000 clones, around 80% of them singletons. Sequenced material: peripheral blood. These receptors came from a human donor in a cohort sampled during active COVID-19. Both conserved end residues are part of each CDR3.

14,TRBJ2-7,TRBV15,CATSSTGRRYEQYF
16,TRBJ2-1,TRBV2,CASSGTGGAIGNEQFF
17,TRBJ2-3,TRBV5-1,CASSLVTSGGSTDTQYF
14,TRBJ1-2,TRBV10-3,CAISGDIANYGYTF
15,TRBJ1-4,TRBV5-5,CASSLRPEINEKLFF
15,TRBJ2-7,TRBV2,CASSRDREPSYEQYF
14,TRBJ2-1,TRBV7-2,CASSPGRQTVEQFF
13,TRBJ1-2,TRBV6-5,CASNQGTNYGYTF
13,TRBJ1-2,TRBV10-3,CAISVPPVSGYTF
14,TRBJ2-2,TRBV6-5,CASRYQTNTGELFF
14,TRBJ2-3,TRBV29-1,CSVRVGQGTDTQYF
17,TRBJ2-5,TRBV11-3,CASSLGRSGTTQETQYF
14,TRBJ2-5,TRBV6-1,CASSEGLVWETQYF
14,TRBJ2-3,TRBV9,CASSVTGLADTQYF
16,TRBJ2-2,TRBV10-3,CAISGGLAVTTGELFF
14,TRBJ2-2,TRBV30,CAWSVSSNTGELFF
21,TRBJ1-2,TRBV21-1,CASSKALGFQPGTPKGYGYTF
16,TRBJ1-1,TRBV7-8,CASSPDIGDMNTEAFF
12,TRBJ1-2,TRBV27,CASSLPGNGYTF
13,TRBJ1-1,TRBV12-3/TRBV12-4,CASRRPSGTEAFF
17,TRBJ1-3,TRBV27,CAGGQGSCQRSGNTIYF
18,TRBJ1-3,TRBV7-9,CASSLELGGRGSGNTIYF
15,TRBJ1-1,TRBV19,CASSIARRGNTEAFF
15,TRBJ1-1,TRBV27,CASSTSQGRGTEAFF
16,TRBJ2-3,TRBV11-2,CASSLVLGGGTDTQYF
15,TRBJ2-1,TRBV27,CASSLGGISYNEQFF
14,TRBJ2-3,TRBV5-6,CASSLYVSTDTQYF
14,TRBJ2-2,TRBV19,CASKHRVTTGELFF
15,TRBJ1-4,TRBV15,CATRRGRGGGEKLFF
14,TRBJ1-1,TRBV7-8,CASSKSRGRTEAFF
15,TRBJ2-7,TRBV11-1,CASSSPGGVSYEQYF
11,TRBJ1-2,TRBV30,CAWGQFYGYTF
16,TRBJ2-1,TRBV27,CASSRKTGGSYNEQFF
14,TRBJ1-1,TRBV19,CASSMGLQNTEAFF
15,TRBJ2-5,TRBV5-4,CASSLVGQGQETQYF
18,TRBJ2-3,TRBV27,CASSWGAGLAGGKYTQYF
15,TRBJ2-5,TRBV6-5,CASTMEQQGWKTQYF
16,TRBJ2-1,TRBV19,CASSSPASASYNEQFF
17,TRBJ2-2,TRBV7-2,CASSLVASGRSGGELFF
13,TRBJ2-7,TRBV5-6,CASIKAGGGEQYF
15,TRBJ2-1,TRBV3-1/TRBV3-2,CASSPSGGAYNEQFF
16,TRBJ2-1,TRBV6-6,CASSRLGGASYNEQFF
15,TRBJ1-3,TRBV9,CASSVEGLGGNTIYF